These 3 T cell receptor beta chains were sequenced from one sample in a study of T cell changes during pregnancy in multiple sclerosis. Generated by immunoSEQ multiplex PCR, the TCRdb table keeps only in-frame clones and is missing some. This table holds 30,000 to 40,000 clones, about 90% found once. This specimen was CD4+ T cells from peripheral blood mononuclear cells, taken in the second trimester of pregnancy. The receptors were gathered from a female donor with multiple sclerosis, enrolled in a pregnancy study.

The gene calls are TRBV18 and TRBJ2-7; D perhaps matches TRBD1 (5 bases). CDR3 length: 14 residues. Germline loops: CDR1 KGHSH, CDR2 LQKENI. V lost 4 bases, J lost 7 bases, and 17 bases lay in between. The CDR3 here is CASSLQGPPEEQYF. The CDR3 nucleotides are TGTGCCAGCTCACTGCAGGGCCCCCCGGAGGAGCAGTACTTC.

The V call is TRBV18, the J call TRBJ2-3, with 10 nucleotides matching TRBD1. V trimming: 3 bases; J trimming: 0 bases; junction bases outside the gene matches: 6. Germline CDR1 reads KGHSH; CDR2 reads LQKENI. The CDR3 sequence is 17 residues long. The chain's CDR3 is CASSPRTGGGSTDTQYF. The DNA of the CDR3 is TGTGCCAGCTCACCGAGGACAGGGGGAGGAAGCACAGATACGCAGTATTTT.

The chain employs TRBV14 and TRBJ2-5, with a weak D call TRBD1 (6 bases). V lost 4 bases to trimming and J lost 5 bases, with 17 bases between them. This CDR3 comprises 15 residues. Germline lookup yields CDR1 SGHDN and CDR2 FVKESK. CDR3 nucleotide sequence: TGTGCCAGCAGCCCAGGGGACACCCCGGGGGAGACCCAGTACTTC. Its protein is CASSPGDTPGETQYF.